These T cell receptor beta chains were read from a single sample in a study of blood T cell repertoires in COVID-19. TCRdb's copy holds only in-frame clones and misses some; the assay was immunoSEQ multiplex PCR. The repertoire has around 70,000 clones, roughly 87% of them found once; the top ten carry under 10%. The sequenced sample was peripheral blood. These receptors came from an elderly man with acute or convalescent COVID-19. Both conserved end residues are part of each CDR3. The D gene is left open where the match is weak. Clone size is shown for a subset of rows, as once, few, many or a class of expanded clone.

TRBD1	-	TRBV6-5	TRBJ2-7	TGTGCCAGCACCACAGGGGCGGGTAGTTACGAGCAGTACTTC	CASTTGAGSYEQYF
-	once	TRBV7-9	TRBJ2-5	TGTGCCAGCAGCTTAGATGGGGCGCGGGGAGAGACCCAGTACTTC	CASSLDGARGETQYF
TRBD2	-	TRBV18	TRBJ2-2	TGTGCCAGCTCACCAATAAGCGGGAAACCGATAAACACCGGGGAGCTGTTTTTT	CASSPISGKPINTGELFF
-	-	TRBV19	TRBJ1-1	TGTGCCAGTAGTATAGGGACAGTGAGAACTGAAGCTTTCTTT	CASSIGTVRTEAFF
TRBD1	-	TRBV5-1	TRBJ1-2	TGCGCCAGCAGCCCTTCCGGGACAGGCCTTCGGGGCTACACCTTC	CASSPSGTGLRGYTF
TRBD1	-	TRBV2	TRBJ2-6	TGTGCCAGCAGGTGGACAGGGGGCGCACCTGGGGCCAACGTCCTGACTTTC	CASRWTGGAPGANVLTF
TRBD1	-	TRBV2	TRBJ1-5	TGTGCCAGCAGTGAGACAGGGGCTAGAAATCAGCCCCAGCATTTT	CASSETGARNQPQHF
-	-	TRBV3-1/TRBV3-2	TRBJ1-2	TGTGCCAGCAGCCAAGGGACTTCCCGACGGAACTATGGCTACACCTTC	CASSQGTSRRNYGYTF
-	few	TRBV6-6	TRBJ1-5	TGTGCCAGCAGTATGACTGAAAGTCAACAGCCCCAGCATTTT	CASSMTESQQPQHF
-	-	TRBV29-1	TRBJ2-7	TGCAGCGTTGAACTGACAGGATCCCACGAGCAGTACTTC	CSVELTGSHEQYF